The 11 T cell receptor beta chains presented below share a single source sample, sequenced in a study of T cells and Merkel cell carcinoma outcomes. Repertoires were generated with immunoSEQ multiplex PCR, while TCRdb's copy carries only in-frame clones and drops some. The data contain around 4,500 clones, approximately 92% of them seen just once; the ten biggest clones take up about 1.7%. The sample comprised tumor tissue from Merkel cell carcinoma. These receptors all come from a human donor with Merkel cell carcinoma.

In its sample, this clone was seen once. The V gene is TRBV7-9, the J gene TRBJ1-1; possibly TRBD1 for D (5 bases). CDR1 is SEHNR and CDR2 is FQNEAQ in the germline V gene (reference sequence). V was clipped by 1 base and J by 4 bases, with 13 bases between them. The CDR3 has 15 residues. CDR3 bases: TGTGCCAGCAGCTTAGAGGCAGGGAGGGTCACTGAAGCTTTCTTT. Amino acid sequence: CASSLEAGRVTEAFF. Looking up the rest from reference TRBV7-9 and TRBJ1-1 gives the full variable domain: DTGVSQNPRHKITKRGQNVTFRCDPISEHNRLYWYRQTLGQGPEFLTYFQNEAQLEKSRLLSDRFSAERPKGSFSTLEIQRTEQGDSAMYLCASSLEAGRVTEAFFGQGTRLTVV.

V and J are TRBV5-4 and TRBJ1-2, with D possibly being TRBD1 (5 bases). The V gene lost 4 bases and the J gene lost 4 bases, with 14 bases spanning the gap. The CDR3 consists of 14 residues. From germline, CDR1 is SGHNT and CDR2 YYREEE (reference sequence). The DNA of the CDR3 is TGTGCCAGCAGCCCCGTAGGGCAGGGCTATGGCTACACCTTC. The encoded protein is CASSPVGQGYGYTF.

This clone came up once. This chain joins TRBV6-1 and TRBJ2-5; 9 bases are a match to TRBD1. Per the germline V gene, CDR1 is MNHNS and CDR2 is SASEGT. Trimming removed 7 bases from V and 3 bases from J; junction bases left unmatched: 3. This CDR3 has 13 residues. The CDR3 here is CASKRQGEETQYF. The DNA for the CDR3 is TGTGCCAGCAAGAGACAGGGGGAAGAGACCCAGTACTTC.

The chain employs TRBV5-4 and TRBJ2-7; possibly TRBD2 for D (7 bases). The V end lost 5 bases, the J end lost 4 bases, and 16 bases lay between the germline ends. Per the germline V gene, CDR1 is SGHNT and CDR2 is YYREEE (reference sequence). The CDR3 is made up of 14 amino acids. CDR3 DNA sequence: TGTGCCAGCAGGATGGGGGGGGCGCGTTACGAGCAGTACTTC. Its protein is CASRMGGARYEQYF.

This clone was observed a single time. This chain connects TRBV27 to TRBJ1-2, with 7 bases identical to TRBD1. J lost 3 bases, V lost 5 bases, and 9 bases had no gene match. CDR1 MNHEY and CDR2 SMNVEV come from the germline V gene (reference sequence). CDR3 size: 15 residues. CDR3 sequence reads: CASSIEQGPYYGYTF. DNA of the CDR3: TGTGCCAGCAGTATTGAACAGGGGCCATACTATGGCTACACCTTC.

V usage is TRBV20-1 and J usage is TRBJ1-1; unclear D gene. The V end was cut by 6 bases, the J end by 7 bases, with 12 bases between. The germline V gene encodes CDR1 DFQATT and CDR2 SNEGSKA (reference sequence). The CDR3 runs 11 residues. The CDR3: CSAAFSDEAFF. The CDR3 nucleotides read TGCAGTGCCGCGTTTAGTGATGAAGCTTTCTTT.

The J gene is TRBJ2-3, the V gene TRBV10-3, with D perhaps matching TRBD2 (5 bases). This CDR3 region has 15 residues. Germline V gene data show CDR1 as ENHRY and CDR2 as SYGVKD. V was cut by 1 base and J by 3 bases, with 11 bases left in between. CDR3 residues: CAISEWVSETDTQYF. The CDR3 DNA reads as TGTGCCATCAGTGAGTGGGTTAGCGAAACAGATACGCAGTATTTT.

The genes are TRBV6-5 and TRBJ1-2; the match to TRBD1 covers 8 bases. This CDR3 has 14 residues. V was pared by 8 bases and J by 8 bases, with 13 bases of the junction left unmatched. Germline V gene sequence: CDR1 MNHEY, CDR2 SVGAGI. This CDR3 is CASGPRQGPEGYTF. The CDR3 DNA follows: TGTGCCAGCGGTCCCCGACAGGGGCCCGAAGGCTACACCTTC.

The rearrangement links TRBV7-9 to TRBJ1-1; D gene uncertain. V was cut by 6 bases and J by 0 bases, with 11 bases left in between. The CDR3 consists of 14 residues. Germline CDR1 is SEHNR and CDR2 is FQNEAQ (reference sequence). The CDR3, as DNA: TGTGCCAGCAGGACGAGGGTGCTGAACACTGAAGCTTTCTTT. Its protein is CASRTRVLNTEAFF.

The chain employs TRBV5-1 and TRBJ2-7, with TRBD2 as a possible D gene (10 bases). Deletions cut 6 bases from V and 1 base from J, with 29 bases between. This CDR3 is 19 amino acids long. Germline assignment: CDR1 SGHRS and CDR2 YFSETQ. CDR3 residues: CASKRGDRVLAGPSYEQYF. The CDR3 nucleotides read TGCGCCAGCAAACGAGGGGACAGGGTACTAGCGGGGCCATCCTACGAGCAGTACTTC.

This chain connects TRBV4-1 to TRBJ2-4, with TRBD1 matching 8 bases. The V gene end was trimmed by 4 bases and the J gene end by 2 bases; junction bases not matched to a gene: 10. Germline values: CDR1 MGHRA, CDR2 YSYEKL. The CDR3 contains 17 residues. The CDR3 protein is CASSRGEQGATKNIQYF. For the CDR3, the DNA is TGCGCCAGCAGCCGGGGAGAGCAGGGGGCGACCAAAAACATTCAGTACTTC.